This T cell receptor beta chain comes out of a study of blood T cell repertoires in COVID-19. Clones were read by immunoSEQ multiplex PCR, and TCRdb kept only the in-frame ones, dropping some. This table holds around 64,000 clones, 70% to 90% found once. Trimming pared 0 bases from V and 8 bases from J, leaving 16 bases between. The CDR3 sequence is 15 residues long. CDR1 MGHRA and CDR2 YSYEKL come from the germline V gene. The rearrangement joins TRBV4-1 to TRBJ1-2; D may be TRBD1 (6 bases). The sequence was obtained from a man in his thirties or forties with acute or convalescent COVID-19. The sample taken for sequencing was peripheral blood. The CDR3 reads CASSQDWTGTRGYTF. Written as DNA, the CDR3 is TGCGCCAGCAGCCAAGATTGGACCGGGACAAGGGGCTACACCTTC.